Each of the 2 T cell receptor beta chains below was sequenced from the same sample in a study of T cells after posttransplantation cyclophosphamide. This table comes from immunoSEQ multiplex PCR, and its TCRdb copy is limited to in-frame clones, with some not included. Altogether 40,000 to 60,000 clones were found in the sample, and no singletons occur. Sequencing input: PBMCs. All receptors derive from a man between 35 and 55 years old in good health, CMV-negative, and a related stem cell transplant donor.

This clone was counted ten times or more. V usage is TRBV6-5 and J usage is TRBJ2-1, with 9 bases that match TRBD2. The ends lost 7 bases at V and 1 base at J; junction bases unmatched: 5. The CDR3 consists of 15 residues. Germline V gene sequence: CDR1 MNHEY, CDR2 SVGAGI. Here the CDR3 reads CASTVAGVSYNEQFF. DNA of the CDR3: TGTGCCAGCACCGTAGCGGGAGTGTCCTACAATGAGCAGTTCTTC.

This clone was counted many times. The V call is TRBV18, the J call TRBJ1-1; a possible D gene is TRBD1 (6 bases). V lost 6 bases to trimming and J lost 9 bases, with 20 bases between them. Germline V gives CDR1 KGHSH, CDR2 LQKENI. The CDR3 runs to 14 residues. CDR3 protein: CASSTDSRGTKAFF. In DNA, the CDR3 is TGTGCCAGCTCGACCGACAGCAGGGGTACTAAAGCTTTCTTT.